The clone carrying this T cell receptor beta chain was seen a handful of times. The sample comes from a study of CD8+ T cells in alopecia areata. Across the whole study: The study gave treated patients oral tofacitinib at 5 to 10 mg twice daily. Treated patients received severity scores based on the percentage of scalp area affected.

V was pared by 6 bases and J by 7 bases, with 13 bases between. This CDR3 has 14 residues. The germline CDR1 and CDR2 sequences are MNHEY and SVGAGI. The authors extracted RNA and reverse transcribed it into cDNA as the sequencing template. The assay was immunoSEQ multiplex PCR, and TCRdb's table has in-frame clones only and misses some. The data contain some 220,000 clones, under 75% of them singletons. The treatment is: oral pan-JAK inhibitor, 5-10 mg twice daily. In alopecia areata patients, both lesional scalp punch biopsies and peripheral blood were collected. PBMCs were stained for CD3, CD4 and CD8, and CD4+ and CD8+ T cells were sorted.

The source is a human donor with alopecia areata. The V call is TRBV6-5, the J call TRBJ1-6; D is possibly TRBD1 (6 bases). This material consisted of CD4+ T cells sorted from blood, taken at week 4, from a patient treated with tofacitinib. The chain's CDR3 is CASRTQGTNSPLHF. As DNA, the CDR3 is TGTGCCAGCAGAACCCAGGGGACCAATTCACCCCTCCACTTT.